These 21 T cell receptor beta chains share one sample of origin, sequenced in a study of T cells of healthy individuals. Via MiXCR, TCRdb re-called the 5' RACE reads, giving one row per CDR3 protein. Of 90,000 to 100,000 distinct CDR3 sequences in the sample, 17% are singletons; the top ten hold approximately 5.7%. The receptors originated from a human donor in good health.

The chain joins TRBV6-5 to TRBJ1-1; 9 nucleotides align to TRBD1. Looked up from germline, CDR1 is MNHEY and CDR2 is SVGAGI. The CDR3 is made up of 13 amino acids. Trimming removed 7 bases from V and 2 bases from J; junction bases left unmatched: 2. CDR3 sequence: CASNRGRNTEAFF. The CDR3 DNA follows: TGTGCCAGCAACAGGGGGCGTAACACTGAAGCTTTCTTT.

The chain combines TRBV28 with TRBJ2-5, with 8 bases aligning to TRBD2. V lost 5 bases, J lost 2 bases, and 4 bases stayed unmatched. Germline assignment: CDR1 MDHEN and CDR2 SYDVKM. This CDR3 is 14 amino acids long. The CDR3, as DNA: TGTGCCAGCAGTCAGGGACTAGTTCAAGAGACCCAGTACTTC. Translated, it gives CASSQGLVQETQYF. The variable domain in full, with the rest retrieved from reference TRBV28 and TRBJ2-5, is DVKVTQSSRYLVKRTGEKVFLECVQDMDHENMFWYRQDPGLGLRLIYFSYDVKMKEKGDIPEGYSVSREKKERFSLILESASTNQTSMYLCASSQGLVQETQYFGPGTRLLVL.

Ten or more counts support this clonotype. The V call is TRBV29-1, the J call TRBJ1-3, with D possibly being TRBD1 (5 bases). The CDR3 consists of 16 residues. In germline, CDR1 is SQVTM, CDR2 ANQGSEA. The germline V and J ends were trimmed by 8 bases and 0 bases, with 20 bases remaining between them. CDR3 in amino acids: CSTSQGPPGSGNTIYF. CDR3 nucleotide sequence: TGCAGCACGAGCCAGGGACCGCCCGGCTCTGGAAACACCATATATTTT.

The chain employs TRBV15 and TRBJ1-5; no clear D gene. Germline lookup yields CDR1 LNHNV and CDR2 YYDKDF (reference sequence). Trimming pared 0 bases from V and 9 bases from J, leaving 15 bases between. The CDR3 covers 15 residues. The CDR3 here is CATSRDRVVGGPQHF. CDR3 bases: TGTGCCACCAGCAGAGATCGGGTAGTGGGTGGGCCCCAGCATTTT.

This sequence joins TRBV29-1 and TRBJ1-2; D might be TRBD1 (5 bases). The length of the CDR3 is 13 residues. From germline, CDR1 is SQVTM and CDR2 ANQGSEA. V was trimmed by 2 bases and J by 8 bases, leaving 15 bases between them. The CDR3 sequence: CSVESIGGGGYTF. The CDR3 nucleotides read TGCAGCGTTGAAAGCATCGGGGGTGGCGGCTACACCTTC.

This clonotype came up many times. The V call is TRBV6-2 or TRBV6-3, the J call TRBJ2-1; 8 positions agree with TRBD1. With 6 bases clipped from V and 4 bases from J, the junction kept 8 bases outside the gene matches. CDR1 MNHEY and CDR2 SVGEGT come from the germline V gene. The CDR3 has 15 amino acids. The CDR3 sequence: CASSPTGVVYNEQFF. CDR3 DNA sequence: TGTGCCAGCAGCCCGACAGGGGTGGTTTACAATGAGCAGTTCTTC.

This clonotype has a handful of counts. DNA for the CDR3: TGTGCCAGCAGTAGGAGGGGGGGCAGTGAGACCCAGTACTTC. Translation: CASSRRGGSETQYF. The chain employs TRBV28 and TRBJ2-5; tentative D call: TRBD2 (7 bases). V was trimmed by 5 bases and J by 5 bases, leaving 15 bases between them. CDR1 MDHEN and CDR2 SYDVKM come from the germline V gene. The CDR3 has 14 residues.

A few counts support this clonotype. The chain uses TRBV27 and TRBJ2-5; D not certain. In germline, CDR1 is MNHEY, CDR2 SMNVEV (reference sequence). CDR3 length: 14 amino acids. The V and J ends lost 5 bases and 10 bases respectively, with 20 bases between them. The CDR3 DNA sequence: TGTGCCAGCAGTCCGCAAAGTTACGAGGTGGTCCAGTACTTC. Translation: CASSPQSYEVVQYF.

J is TRBJ2-2 and V is TRBV20-1, with 7 bases that match TRBD1. J gave up 6 bases and V 0 bases, and 4 bases lay outside the gene matches. This CDR3 has 14 amino acids. Germline values: CDR1 DFQATT, CDR2 SNEGSKA (reference sequence). CDR3 sequence (DNA): TGCAGTGCTAGAGAGACAGGGAATTCCGGGGAGCTGTTTTTT. Translating it yields CSARETGNSGELFF.

This clonotype came up a few times. The chain combines TRBV6-5 with TRBJ2-5; TRBD2 might be the D (6 bases). Looked up from germline, CDR1 is MNHEY and CDR2 is SVGAGI. V lost 4 bases and J 5 bases, leaving 14 bases between the germline ends. The CDR3 contains 14 residues. CDR3 protein: CASSSPGGGETQYF. The CDR3 DNA is TGTGCCAGCAGTTCACCGGGTGGGGGGGAGACCCAGTACTTC.

The chain is built from TRBV7-8 and TRBJ2-7; possible D gene TRBD1, 5 bases. Germline V lookup: CDR1 SGHVS, CDR2 FQNEAQ. This CDR3 region has 12 residues. V lost 6 bases to trimming and J lost 6 bases, with 12 bases between them. The DNA for the CDR3 is TGTGCCAGCAGTCAGGACACAGTCGAGCAGTACTTC. This translates into CASSQDTVEQYF.

The chain has TRBV20-1 and TRBJ2-7; 10 nucleotides match TRBD1. After removal of 8 bases from V and 5 bases from J, the junction contained 6 bases not matched to a gene. The germline V gene has CDR1 DFQATT and CDR2 SNEGSKA (reference sequence). The CDR3 length is 12 residues. Written as DNA, the CDR3 is TGCAGTCCCCGGGACAGGGGCCACGAGCAGTACTTC. Encoded protein: CSPRDRGHEQYF.

The V and J genes are TRBV12-3 or TRBV12-4 and TRBJ1-3; TRBD1 matches at 8 bases. Trimming at V came to 3 bases and at J to 2 bases, leaving 6 bases not matched to a gene. The CDR3 has 16 residues. CDR3 DNA: TGTGCCAGCAGTTTCCCAAAGACAGGGGCTGGAAACACCATATATTTT. As protein: CASSFPKTGAGNTIYF.

The rearrangement joins TRBV2 to TRBJ2-3, with 7 bases aligning to TRBD2. The germline CDR1 and CDR2 sequences are SNHLY and FYNNEI. With V trimmed by 7 bases and J by 6 bases, 7 bases remained unmatched. The CDR3 extends over 13 amino acids. The CDR3 sequence: CASTERDRDTQYF. CDR3 bases: TGTGCCAGCACCGAGCGGGACCGGGATACGCAGTATTTT.

The rearrangement joins TRBV4-3 to TRBJ2-1; D is undetermined. Per germline, CDR1 LGHNA and CDR2 YSLEER. This CDR3 contains 14 residues. The ends were cut back, 0 bases at V and 9 bases at J, with 12 bases in the middle. The CDR3 bases are TGCGCCAGCAGCCAAGATATGTTCTCGGGTGAGCAGTTCTTC. This codes for CASSQDMFSGEQFF.

V gene TRBV7-9 combines with J gene TRBJ2-5, with a possible D match to TRBD1 (6 bases). This CDR3 spans 15 amino acids. V was trimmed by 5 bases and J by 5 bases, leaving 18 bases between them. Germline CDR1 is SEHNR and CDR2 is FQNEAQ (reference sequence). The CDR3 coding sequence is TGTGCCAGCAGCGGGCTGGGGGCCCTGATGGAGACCCAGTACTTC. Protein sequence: CASSGLGALMETQYF.

This clonotype was seen only a few times. The chain is built from TRBV6-6 and TRBJ2-2, with unresolved D. Trimming removed 4 bases at V and 0 bases at J, with 6 bases between. The germline CDR1 and CDR2 sequences are MNHNY and SVGAGI (reference sequence). This CDR3 region has 14 residues. The CDR3 sequence: CASSSRPNTGELFF. The CDR3 bases are TGTGCCAGCAGTTCCCGCCCGAACACCGGGGAGCTGTTTTTT.

This sequence joins TRBV20-1 and TRBJ2-2; TRBD1 matches 8 bases. The CDR3 runs to 14 residues. CDR1 DFQATT and CDR2 SNEGSKA come from the germline V gene (reference sequence). V lost 3 bases to trimming and J lost 5 bases; unmatched junction nucleotides: 5. The CDR3 here is CSARDRERTGELFF. The CDR3 DNA is TGCAGTGCTAGGGACAGGGAGAGGACCGGGGAGCTGTTTTTT.

This clonotype was picked up a small number of times. The chain joins TRBV6-2 or TRBV6-3 to TRBJ1-5, with 9 bases fitting TRBD1. Germline assignment: CDR1 MNHEY and CDR2 SVGEGT. J was trimmed by 6 bases and V by 7 bases; bases with no gene match: 4. The CDR3 runs 13 residues. CDR3 DNA: TGTGCCAGCACCAGGGACAGGGTTCAGCCCCAGCATTTT. It encodes CASTRDRVQPQHF.

The sample holds a few counts of this clonotype. The V and J genes are TRBV10-3 and TRBJ1-1; tentative D call: TRBD1 (5 bases). Germline V gives CDR1 ENHRY, CDR2 SYGVKD. Trimming stripped 7 bases from V and 1 base from J, with 19 bases between. This CDR3 spans 16 amino acids. For the CDR3, the DNA is TGTGCCATCACCTTTTCTGTCGGGACGAGGAACACTGAAGCTTTCTTT. It is translated as CAITFSVGTRNTEAFF.

The table lists this clonotype with a count of one. V and J are TRBV6-1 and TRBJ1-2, with TRBD1 matching over 10 bases. There are 14 residues in the CDR3. Looked up from germline, CDR1 is MNHNS and CDR2 is SASEGT. J lost 7 bases, V lost 4 bases, and 6 bases had no gene match. The CDR3 loop reads CASSVTGGLVGYTF. DNA of the CDR3: TGTGCCAGCAGTGTGACAGGGGGCCTGGTTGGCTACACCTTC.